The 10 T cell receptor beta chains in this list originate from one sample, sequenced in a study of blood T cells in healthy people across ages. A J-beta primer mix and a sample-barcoded 5' primer were used in a second PCR of roughly 6 to 12 cycles. TCRdb itself ran the 5' RACE reads through MiXCR, one entry per CDR3 protein. The sample consists of about 670,000 distinct CDR3 sequences, about 51% of them appearing once. Sample: blood. The receptors shown here come from a woman aged 80 or over in good health.

This sequence joins TRBV2 and TRBJ1-2; D might be TRBD1 (5 bases). Germline CDR1 and CDR2: SNHLY and FYNNEI. The CDR3 length is 16 residues. V lost 0 bases to trimming and J lost 3 bases, with 14 bases between them. The CDR3 sequence is CASSEALRGHYYGYTF. The CDR3 DNA follows: TGTGCCAGCAGTGAAGCGCTTCGGGGCCACTACTATGGCTACACCTTC.

This clonotype was picked up many times. The chain has TRBV29-1 and TRBJ2-7; possibly TRBD1 for D (6 bases). Germline values: CDR1 SQVTM, CDR2 ANQGSEA. This CDR3 is built from 13 residues. The V end lost 1 base, the J end lost 4 bases, and 11 bases lay between the germline ends. CDR3 DNA: TGCAGCGTTGAAGTTTCACAGGGTTACGAGCAGTACTTC. Translation gives CSVEVSQGYEQYF.

This clonotype was found many times. The CDR3 region has the DNA TGCGCCAGCAGCATCCGCCAGAGCTCCTACAATGAGCAGTTCTTC. Encoded protein: CASSIRQSSYNEQFF. The rearrangement uses TRBV5-1 and TRBJ2-1; D is unclear. Germline V gene data show CDR1 as SGHRS and CDR2 as YFSETQ. The germline V and J ends were trimmed by 4 bases and 0 bases, with 11 bases remaining between them. The CDR3 consists of 15 residues. Supplemented by reference TRBV5-1 and TRBJ2-1, the full variable domain reads KAGVTQTPRYLIKTRGQQVTLSCSPISGHRSVSWYQQTPGQGLQFLFEYFSETQRNKGNFPGRFSGRQFSNSRSEMNVSTLELGDSALYLCASSIRQSSYNEQFFGPGTRLTVL.

The rearrangement links TRBV12-3 or TRBV12-4 to TRBJ2-5; D is ambiguous. CDR3 size: 12 residues. V lost 2 bases to trimming and J lost 11 bases, with 12 bases between them. The CDR3 sequence is CASSLNFSEQYF. CDR3 nucleotides: TGTGCCAGCAGTTTAAATTTTAGTGAGCAGTACTTC.

The chain combines TRBV5-5 with TRBJ2-1; TRBD1 aligns across 7 bases. Losses at the gene ends were 0 bases for V and 9 bases for J; bases not matched to a gene: 9. The V gene's germline CDR1 is SGHKS and CDR2 YYEKEE (reference sequence). The length of the CDR3 is 15 residues. CDR3 coding DNA: TGTGCCAGCAGCTTGGTGACAGGGACCCCTGTTGAGCAGTTCTTC. Its translation: CASSLVTGTPVEQFF.

About this clonotype: This could be a read error, since a much larger clone is one nucleotide away. The chain combines TRBV5-5 with TRBJ2-1; TRBD1 might be the D (6 bases). The assigned J gene may be wrong: the sequence end matches TRBJ2-7 better. The CDR3 length is 14 residues. Germline V gene sequence: CDR1 SGHKS, CDR2 YYEKEE (reference sequence). Written as DNA, the CDR3 is TGTGCCAGCAGCAGATACGGACAGTACAATGAGCAGTACTTC. Translating it yields CASSRYGQYNEQYF.

At least ten counts were recorded for this clonotype. CDR3 sequence: CASSLSVDQPQHF. In nucleotides, the CDR3 is TGTGCCAGCAGCTTGAGTGTAGACCAGCCCCAGCATTTT. V is TRBV5-6 and J is TRBJ1-5; D remains ambiguous. The V gene's germline CDR1 is SGHDT and CDR2 YYEEEE. There are 13 residues in the CDR3. V was pared by 1 base and J by 7 bases, with 9 bases between.

This clonotype has only a few counts. J is TRBJ1-1 and V is TRBV18; D call uncertain. The germline gives CDR1 KGHSH, CDR2 LQKENI. V lost 2 bases and J lost 11, with 9 bases in between. CDR3 size: 11 residues. CDR3 protein: CASSPGLLAFF. In DNA, the CDR3 is TGTGCCAGCTCACCAGGACTTTTGGCTTTCTTT.

This clonotype was recorded a few times. V usage is TRBV7-3 and J usage is TRBJ2-2; D is perhaps TRBD2 (7 bases). Germline-derived CDR1 and CDR2 are SGHTA and FQGTGA. The V end was cut by 5 bases, the J end by 4 bases, with 11 bases between. The CDR3 totals 14 residues. CDR3 sequence reads: CASSLRGGTGELFF. The CDR3 DNA reads as TGTGCCAGCAGCCTAAGGGGGGGCACCGGGGAGCTGTTTTTT.

V is TRBV9 and J is TRBJ1-6, with D perhaps TRBD1 (5 bases). The length of the CDR3 is 16 residues. Germline lookup yields CDR1 SGDLS and CDR2 YYNGEE. V was clipped by 2 bases and J by 0 bases, with 9 bases between them. CDR3 amino acids: CASSVSDSSYNSPLHF. The CDR3 DNA follows: TGTGCCAGCAGCGTGAGCGACAGCTCCTATAATTCACCCCTCCACTTT.